This T cell receptor (beta chain) was profiled in a study of T cell clones after liver transplantation. For the study at large: Three of eight recipients were HCV-positive; others had non-autoimmune, non-viral indications.

Generated by immunoSEQ multiplex PCR, the TCRdb table keeps only in-frame clones and is missing some. Found here are tens of thousands of clones, 70% to 90% of them singletons; the top ten hold 2.8%. Deletions cut 4 bases from V and 1 base from J, with 11 bases between. The CDR3 spans 15 residues. Germline assignment: CDR1 SNHLY and CDR2 FYNNEI. This TCR came from a human patient who received a liver transplant. Some T cells here may be from the graft donor. This sample comprised CD4+ T cells from blood, obtained at the 22-month timepoint. The chain joins TRBV2 to TRBJ2-1; a weak D match, TRBD1 (6 bases). The CDR3 DNA sequence: TGTGCCAGCAGTGGCACAGGGTCTTCCTACAATGAGCAGTTCTTC. It yields the protein CASSGTGSSYNEQFF.